The T cell receptor beta chain described here comes from a study of blood T cell repertoires in COVID-19. On this clone itself: The sample contains more than one DNA sequence encoding this CDR3.

The protocol was immunoSEQ multiplex PCR, while the TCRdb copy is restricted to in-frame clones and leaves out a portion. The sample includes some 380,000 clones, around 87% of them seen just once. The receptor was derived from a man aged 25 to 40 who had recovered from COVID-19. The material sequenced was PBMCs or T cells enriched from blood (not recorded which).

The CDR3 reads CASNLETQYF. The CDR3 nucleotides read TGTGCCAGCAATCTAGAGACCCAGTACTTC. V is TRBV2 and J is TRBJ2-5; D is unclear. Germline V gene data show CDR1 as SNHLY and CDR2 as FYNNEI. Trimming removed 7 bases at V and 4 bases at J, with 4 bases between. This CDR3 has 10 residues.